The present TCR beta chain was sequenced within a study of CD8+ T cells in alopecia areata. Across the whole study: A regimen of oral tofacitinib, 5 to 10 mg twice daily, was given to treated patients. For treated patients, severity scores reflected the percentage of scalp area affected.

This clone was detected a few times. What it binds is not known. Treatment specified: oral pan-JAK inhibitor, 5-10 mg twice daily. cDNA serving as the sequencing template came from extracted, reverse transcribed RNA. Profiling relied on immunoSEQ multiplex PCR, and the TCRdb table lists in-frame clones only, not all of them. The profile shows a few hundred thousand clones, roughly 63% of them singletons. Whole-study findings and limits: Given one nonresponder, whether baseline CD8+ expansion relates to response remains uncertain.

This receptor was obtained from a human donor with alopecia areata. Sequencing was performed on CD4+ T cells sorted from blood, taken around week 54, from a patient treated with tofacitinib.

CDR3 nucleotides: TGTGCCACCAGCTCCGGGACAGGGGTAGACGAGCAGTACTTC. Residues: CATSSGTGVDEQYF. The chain is built from TRBV15 and TRBJ2-7, with 10 bases that match TRBD1. The V and J ends lost 5 bases and 5 bases, in that order; junction bases with no gene match: 6. The CDR3 is 14 amino acids. Germline CDR1 LNHNV, CDR2 YYDKDF (reference sequence).